This T cell receptor beta chain emerged from a study of regulatory T cells in long-lasting Graves disease. Study outcomes and limitations: Having only a small sample size may have limited accuracy.

Germline assignment: CDR1 MGHRA and CDR2 YSYEKL. V shed 0 bases and J shed 1 base, with 9 bases lying between them. CDR3 length: 16 amino acids. Construction of the TCR beta libraries employed iRepertoire HTBI primers in conjunction with Arm-PCR of CDR3 regions. TCRdb recomputed calls from the multiplex PCR reads with MiXCR, one row per CDR3 protein. The table has 400,000 or so distinct CDR3 sequences, about 20% seen once. Concerning this clonotype itself: The antigen is unknown.

Time point denoted: persistent/refractory GD, antithyroid drugs over 5 years with positive TRAb. The TCR library was made from RNA that had been extracted from PBMCs in TRIzol. This TCR derives from a female donor with Graves disease. The sample here was peripheral blood mononuclear cells (PBMCs), taken when the disease was refractory, from a patient treated with antithyroid drugs. This chain joins TRBV4-1 and TRBJ2-2, with D unclear. CDR3 DNA: TGCGCCAGCAGCCAAGATGATTGGCGGAACACCGGGGAGCTGTTTTTT. This encodes CASSQDDWRNTGELFF.